This T cell receptor beta chain was recovered during a study of blood T cell repertoires in COVID-19. For the study at large: From the United States, Italy and Spain came samples of acute and convalescent COVID-19.

How the authors handled the data: Scientists estimated how many nucleated cells there were by amplifying reference gene primers. TCRdb's copy holds only in-frame clones and misses some; the assay was immunoSEQ multiplex PCR. V and J calls plus clone size are reproduced from that table; the DNA served to infer D and trimming. Among roughly 210,000 clones listed, 88% were seen once. Sequenced sample: peripheral blood. The receptor was derived from a man between 65 and 80 years old with acute or convalescent COVID-19.

CDR3 amino acids: CASSLFVVGTSGREEQFF. The CDR3, as DNA: TGTGCCAGCAGCTTATTCGTGGTTGGGACTAGCGGGAGGGAGGAGCAGTTCTTC. J is TRBJ2-1 and V is TRBV7-2; TRBD2 matches 16 bases. J was trimmed by 10 bases and V by 2 bases; bases with no gene match: 11. Germline V gives CDR1 SGHTA, CDR2 FQGNSA. The CDR3 length is 18 residues. Looking up the rest from reference TRBV7-2 and TRBJ2-1 gives the full variable domain: GAGVSQSPSNKVTEKGKDVELRCDPISGHTALYWYRQSLGQGLEFLIYFQGNSAPDKSGLPSDRFSAERTGGSVSTLTIQRTQQEDSAVYLCASSLFVVGTSGREEQFFGPGTRLTVL.